This T cell receptor (beta chain) was profiled in a study of CD8+ T cells in alopecia areata. Extracted RNA was reverse transcribed, and the resulting cDNA served as sequencing template. Here immunoSEQ multiplex PCR was the method, and the copy in TCRdb shows in-frame clones only, minus some. The sample has approximately 210,000 clones, just over 65% seen once. Whole-study findings and limits: Scalp repertoires also include resident alphabeta T cells from normal skin.

The CDR3 spans 14 residues. Germline assignment: CDR1 SNHLY and CDR2 FYNNEI. The V and J ends lost 10 bases and 1 base respectively, with 14 bases between them. The treatment: oral pan-JAK inhibitor, 5-10 mg twice daily. Comment on this clone: Its target is not known.

The clonotype was recovered from a human donor with alopecia areata. The V call is TRBV2, the J call TRBJ1-5, with D tentatively TRBD1 (6 bases). This specimen was CD4+ T cells sorted from blood, taken around week 42, from a patient treated with tofacitinib. The CDR3 region is CATKGGLSNQPQHF. As DNA, the CDR3 is TGTGCCACAAAGGGGGGCTTGAGCAATCAGCCCCAGCATTTT.